These 32 T cell receptor beta chains share one sample of origin, sequenced in a study of shared clonotypes between healthy human individuals. The repertoire was sequenced with immunoSEQ multiplex PCR; TCRdb's copy has only in-frame clones and lacks some. The table shows a few million clones, with approximately 96% occurring only once. Sequencing used naive CD4+ T cells sorted from blood. Described subset: CD45RA+ positively selected. The receptors were sampled from a man younger than 30 in good health.

The rearrangement links TRBV6-5 to TRBJ1-1, with D possibly being TRBD1 (6 bases). Looked up from germline, CDR1 is MNHEY and CDR2 is SVGAGI. The CDR3 is 16 residues long. V was pared by 4 bases and J by 5 bases, with 20 bases between. CDR3 amino acids: CASSSVSQGSGTEAFF. The CDR3 DNA reads as TGTGCCAGCAGTTCCGTCTCACAGGGAAGTGGGACTGAAGCTTTCTTT.

This clone was counted between two and nine times. Different DNA sequences within this sample yield the same CDR3. The V and J genes are TRBV9 and TRBJ1-5, with a weak D call TRBD1 (5 bases). Germline V gene lookup returns CDR1 SGDLS and CDR2 YYNGEE. This CDR3 is built from 13 residues. Trimming pared 0 bases from V and 7 bases from J, leaving 8 bases between. CDR3 sequence (DNA): TGTGCCAGCAGCGTAGGGGAGGGGCAGCCCCAGCATTTT. It translates to CASSVGEGQPQHF.

The chain combines TRBV7-3 with TRBJ1-1, with TRBD1 as a possible D gene (6 bases). The germline V gene encodes CDR1 SGHTA and CDR2 FQGTGA. The CDR3 is 14 residues long. Trimming left V 5 bases short and J 0 bases short, with 10 bases between. The DNA of the CDR3 is TGTGCCAGCAGCAAGGAGGGGGTGAACACTGAAGCTTTCTTT. Translation: CASSKEGVNTEAFF.

There are a few counts of this clone. V is TRBV5-1 and J is TRBJ2-2; TRBD2 aligns across 7 bases. Per germline, CDR1 SGHRS and CDR2 YFSETQ. The CDR3 is made up of 16 amino acids. V was clipped by 3 bases and J by 4 bases; unmatched bases: 9. In nucleotides, the CDR3 is TGCGCCAGCAGCTCTGGACTAGTGATGAGCACCGGGGAGCTGTTTTTT. Translating gives CASSSGLVMSTGELFF. The entire variable domain, with the rest obtained from reference TRBV5-1 and TRBJ2-2, is as follows: KAGVTQTPRYLIKTRGQQVTLSCSPISGHRSVSWYQQTPGQGLQFLFEYFSETQRNKGNFPGRFSGRQFSNSRSEMNVSTLELGDSALYLCASSSGLVMSTGELFFGEGSRLTVL.

A word on this clone: Other DNA sequences of this sample code for an identical CDR3. The chain employs TRBV7-9 and TRBJ1-4; maybe TRBD1 (6 bases). This CDR3 has 15 residues. V lost 5 bases to trimming and J lost 0 bases, with 10 bases between them. Germline values: CDR1 SEHNR, CDR2 FQNEAQ (reference sequence). The CDR3 loop is CASSLTGTTNEKLFF. CDR3 coding DNA: TGTGCCAGCAGCCTAACAGGGACAACTAATGAAAAACTGTTTTTT.

V is TRBV5-4 and J is TRBJ1-1; 7 bases align to TRBD1. This CDR3 contains 15 residues. CDR1 and CDR2 (germline): SGHNT, YYREEE (reference sequence). J gave up 1 base and V 4 bases, and 7 bases lay outside the gene matches. The CDR3 nucleotides are TGTGCCAGCAGCCGCACCCGACAGGGGAACACTGAAGCTTTCTTT. Its protein is CASSRTRQGNTEAFF.

CDR3 amino acids: CASSRGSHNTEAFF. The CDR3 DNA is TGTGCCAGCAGTCGGGGCTCTCATAACACTGAAGCTTTCTTT. V usage is TRBV6-5 and J usage is TRBJ1-1, with D tentatively TRBD1 (5 bases). Germline CDR1 MNHEY, CDR2 SVGAGI. This CDR3 is 14 amino acids long. The V end lost 5 bases, the J end lost 2 bases, and 12 bases lay between the germline ends.

As concerns this clone: In the same sample, other DNA sequences code for this CDR3. The chain has TRBV18 and TRBJ2-3, with 14 bases matching TRBD2. Losses at the gene ends were 3 bases for V and 2 bases for J; bases not matched to a gene: 1. Germline V CDR1 and CDR2: KGHSH, LQKENI. This CDR3 comprises 16 residues. The CDR3 DNA follows: TGTGCCAGCTCACCGACTAGCGGGGGGGCCACAGATACGCAGTATTTT. It translates to CASSPTSGGATDTQYF.

V is TRBV11-2 and J is TRBJ2-5; no firm D call. The CDR3 is 14 residues long. V shed 4 bases and J shed 2 bases, with 11 bases lying between them. Germline CDR1 is SGHAT and CDR2 is FQNNGV. CDR3 coding DNA: TGTGCCAGCAGCTCGTTGCCAGAGCAAGAGACCCAGTACTTC. It specifies CASSSLPEQETQYF. The full variable domain, completed using reference TRBV11-2 and TRBJ2-5, is EAGVAQSPRYKIIEKRQSVAFWCNPISGHATLYWYQQILGQGPKLLIQFQNNGVVDDSQLPKDRFSAERLKGVDSTLKIQPAKLEDSAVYLCASSSLPEQETQYFGPGTRLLVL.

CDR3 in DNA: TGTGCCGTAGGACAGGGTATGGAGACCCAGTACTTC. Encoded protein: CAVGQGMETQYF. V usage is TRBV30 and J usage is TRBJ2-5; 8 nucleotides agree with TRBD1. The CDR3 sequence is 12 residues long. Germline V gene data show CDR1 as GTSNPN and CDR2 as SVGIG (reference sequence). The junction had 7 bases not matched to a gene; V was cut back by 8 bases and J by 5 bases. Full variable domain (missing parts from reference TRBV30 and TRBJ2-5): SQTIHQWPATLVQPVGSPLSLECTVEGTSNPNLYWYRQAAGRGLQLLFYSVGIGQISSEVPQNLSASRPQDRQFILSSKKLLLSDSGFYLCAVGQGMETQYFGPGTRLLVL.

The gene calls are TRBV4-3 and TRBJ2-3; D perhaps matches TRBD2 (5 bases). This CDR3 has 16 amino acids. CDR1 is LGHNA, CDR2 YSLEER, per germline. V dropped 0 bases and J dropped 8 bases, with 18 bases sitting between them. CDR3 protein: CASSQDSTAASRTQYF. Written as DNA, the CDR3 is TGCGCCAGCAGCCAAGATAGTACGGCGGCTAGCCGTACGCAGTATTTT.

The chain recombines TRBV28 with TRBJ2-7, with D tentatively TRBD1 (6 bases). CDR1 MDHEN and CDR2 SYDVKM come from the germline V gene. V was shortened by 4 bases and J by 0 bases, with 19 bases between the two germline ends. This CDR3 has 17 residues. The DNA of the CDR3 is TGTGCCAGCAGTTCTCCCCACAGGGCCCCCTACTCCTACGAGCAGTACTTC. Protein product: CASSSPHRAPYSYEQYF.

This chain joins TRBV6-5 and TRBJ2-7, with 7 bases identical to TRBD2. J was trimmed by 7 bases and V by 8 bases; bases with no gene match: 11. The germline gives CDR1 MNHEY, CDR2 SVGAGI. The CDR3 totals 13 residues. The CDR3 sequence is CASGDARAGEQYF. The CDR3 nucleotides are TGTGCCAGCGGGGACGCGAGAGCGGGGGAGCAGTACTTC.

Worth noting for this clone: At one of its ends the junction is not consistent with the germline gene, which may arise from a read error. The chain joins TRBV5-1 to TRBJ1-2; weak D call: TRBD1 (5 bases). The CDR3 totals 12 residues. Germline CDR1 is SGHRS and CDR2 is YFSETQ. CDR3 bases: TGCGCTAGCAGCTTTGACAGCAATGGCTACACCTTC. This sequence encodes CASSFDSNGYTF.

V and J are TRBV7-2 and TRBJ2-2; 9 nucleotides agree with TRBD2. The germline V gene encodes CDR1 SGHTA and CDR2 FQGNSA. V was clipped by 4 bases and J by 17 bases; unmatched bases: 20. The CDR3 runs to 16 residues. This CDR3 is CASSSDGAGGSSGCFF. Written as DNA, the CDR3 is TGTGCCAGCAGCTCTGATGGAGCGGGGGGAAGCTCAGGCTGTTTTTTT.

The chain is built from TRBV11-2 and TRBJ2-3; TRBD1 is a possible D gene (5 bases). V lost 5 bases, J lost 6 bases, and 12 bases lay in between. The germline gives CDR1 SGHAT, CDR2 FQNNGV. The CDR3 is made up of 13 amino acids. CDR3 residues: CASSPLDTDTQYF. CDR3 DNA: TGTGCCAGCAGCCCCCTGGACACTGATACGCAGTATTTT.

The chain carries TRBV10-3 and TRBJ2-3, with 7 nucleotides matching TRBD2. The germline V gene has CDR1 ENHRY and CDR2 SYGVKD. The CDR3 has 14 residues. V shed 3 bases and J 4 bases; nucleotides not matched to a gene: 4. The CDR3 sequence is CAISDTGGPDTQYF. As DNA, the CDR3 is TGTGCCATCAGTGATACGGGGGGACCAGATACGCAGTATTTT.

The gene calls are TRBV6-5 and TRBJ1-2, with 7 bases lining up with TRBD1. Per germline, CDR1 MNHEY and CDR2 SVGAGI. This CDR3 region has 14 residues. The V and J ends lost 6 bases and 3 bases, in that order; junction bases with no gene match: 7. CDR3: CASREGTVDYGYTF. The CDR3 DNA sequence: TGTGCCAGCAGGGAGGGGACAGTTGACTATGGCTACACCTTC.

This clone was detected once. This chain links TRBV16 with TRBJ1-1, with a tentative D call TRBD1 (6 bases). Germline V gene lookup returns CDR1 KGHSY and CDR2 FQNENV. This CDR3 is 14 amino acids long. The V gene lost 4 bases and the J gene lost 1 base, with 10 bases spanning the gap. The DNA for the CDR3 is TGTGCCAGCAGCCCTACGACAGGGAACACTGAAGCTTTCTTT. It specifies CASSPTTGNTEAFF.

The V gene is TRBV7-6, the J gene TRBJ1-4; D perhaps matches TRBD1 (5 bases). CDR3 length equals 17 residues. The germline V gene has CDR1 SGHVS and CDR2 FNYEAQ. V was clipped by 2 bases and J by 8 bases, with 21 bases between them. The CDR3 DNA follows: TGTGCCAGCAGCTTACTGGACACCTTTATCGGCGGCGAAAAACTGTTTTTT. Amino acids: CASSLLDTFIGGEKLFF.

The V gene is TRBV28, the J gene TRBJ1-5; 7 nucleotides line up with TRBD1. Germline loops: CDR1 MDHEN, CDR2 SYDVKM. This CDR3 spans 17 amino acids. With 6 bases clipped from V and 1 base from J, the junction kept 12 bases outside the gene matches. The CDR3 bases are TGTGCCAGCAGGCCCGGGACAGCCGGATGGAGCAATCAGCCCCAGCATTTT. It codes for CASRPGTAGWSNQPQHF. The full variable domain, completed using reference TRBV28 and TRBJ1-5, is DVKVTQSSRYLVKRTGEKVFLECVQDMDHENMFWYRQDPGLGLRLIYFSYDVKMKEKGDIPEGYSVSREKKERFSLILESASTNQTSMYLCASRPGTAGWSNQPQHFGDGTRLSIL.

V usage is TRBV7-8 and J usage is TRBJ1-6; 9 bases line up with TRBD1. The ends lost 5 bases at V and 5 bases at J; junction bases unmatched: 4. CDR1 and CDR2 from the germline V gene are SGHVS and FQNEAQ. The CDR3 has 15 amino acids. The CDR3 DNA sequence: TGTGCCAGCAGCAGCGACAGGGGGAATAATTCACCCCTCCACTTT. Encoded protein: CASSSDRGNNSPLHF.

The chain links TRBV28 to TRBJ2-7; D gene ambiguous. V was trimmed by 1 base and J by 4 bases, leaving 11 bases between them. The CDR3 has 14 residues. From germline, CDR1 is MDHEN and CDR2 SYDVKM. The CDR3 sequence is CASSLSLGSYEQYF. The CDR3 DNA follows: TGTGCCAGCAGTTTATCTCTGGGAAGTTACGAGCAGTACTTC.

The sample holds one count of this clone. V and J are TRBV18 and TRBJ1-1; weak D call: TRBD1 (5 bases). Germline lookup yields CDR1 KGHSH and CDR2 LQKENI. V lost 5 bases and J 5 bases, leaving 12 bases between the germline ends. This CDR3 comprises 13 residues. CDR3 amino acids: CASSFGGETEAFF. CDR3 DNA: TGTGCCAGCTCATTTGGGGGTGAGACTGAAGCTTTCTTT.

Here the CDR3 reads CASSPGTVGVHTF. The CDR3 DNA is TGTGCCAGCAGCCCCGGGACCGTGGGGGTGCACACCTTC. This chain joins TRBV5-4 and TRBJ1-2; perhaps TRBD1 as D (5 bases). CDR1 is SGHNT, CDR2 YYREEE, per germline (reference sequence). This CDR3 is built from 13 residues. Between the trimmed V and J ends, which lost 4 bases and 12 bases, there was a span of 19 bases. The variable domain in full, with the rest retrieved from reference TRBV5-4 and TRBJ1-2, is ETGVTQSPTHLIKTRGQQVTLRCSSQSGHNTVSWYQQALGQGPQFIFQYYREEENGRGNFPPRFSGLQFPNYSSELNVNALELDDSALYLCASSPGTVGVHTFGSGTRLTVV.

The rearrangement links TRBV18 to TRBJ1-1, with D possibly matching TRBD1 (6 bases). Germline lookup yields CDR1 KGHSH and CDR2 LQKENI. This CDR3 contains 15 residues. V gave up 1 base and J gave up 5 bases, with 14 bases separating them. The CDR3 coding sequence is TGTGCCAGCTCACCACTTGATAAGGGGGGGACTGAAGCTTTCTTT. Protein sequence: CASSPLDKGGTEAFF.

This clone was seen only once. V is TRBV19 and J is TRBJ1-6; D not resolved. The V end lost 4 bases, the J end lost 4 bases, and 8 bases lay between the germline ends. Germline V gene lookup returns CDR1 LNHDA and CDR2 SQIVND (reference sequence). The CDR3 has 14 residues. The CDR3 region has the DNA TGTGCCAGTAGTAGTCAGGCGTATAATTCACCCCTCCACTTT. Protein: CASSSQAYNSPLHF. The full variable domain, with the rest looked up from reference TRBV19 and TRBJ1-6, is DGGITQSPKYLFRKEGQNVTLSCEQNLNHDAMYWYRQDPGQGLRLIYYSQIVNDFQKGDIAEGYSVSREKKESFPLTVTSAQKNPTAFYLCASSSQAYNSPLHFGNGTRLTVT.

The chain combines TRBV7-2 with TRBJ1-6; D remains unclear. Between the trimmed V and J ends, which lost 1 base and 7 bases, there was a span of 14 bases. The CDR3 length is 16 residues. From germline, CDR1 is SGHTA and CDR2 FQGNSA. The CDR3 spells CASSLGGGRANSPLHF. CDR3 sequence (DNA): TGTGCCAGCAGCTTAGGGGGAGGGAGGGCGAATTCACCCCTCCACTTT. Full variable domain (outside the CDR3, taken from reference TRBV7-2 and TRBJ1-6): GAGVSQSPSNKVTEKGKDVELRCDPISGHTALYWYRQSLGQGLEFLIYFQGNSAPDKSGLPSDRFSAERTGGSVSTLTIQRTQQEDSAVYLCASSLGGGRANSPLHFGNGTRLTVT.

The V and J genes are TRBV7-2 and TRBJ1-2, with D tentatively TRBD1 (6 bases). V was trimmed by 5 bases and J by 4 bases, leaving 14 bases between them. The CDR3 is 14 amino acids. CDR1 and CDR2 from the germline V gene are SGHTA and FQGNSA. CDR3 protein: CASSPGVGFYGYTF. In nucleotides, the CDR3 is TGTGCCAGCAGCCCAGGGGTGGGATTCTATGGCTACACCTTC.

The CDR3 protein is CAWKGGGAGNQPQHF. The CDR3 DNA sequence: TGTGCCTGGAAAGGAGGGGGCGCCGGCAATCAGCCCCAGCATTTT. The chain recombines TRBV30 with TRBJ1-5; 7 nucleotides agree with TRBD1. The germline V gene has CDR1 GTSNPN and CDR2 SVGIG (reference sequence). V gave up 4 bases and J gave up 2 bases; unmatched junction bases: 8. The CDR3 is made up of 15 amino acids.

Only one count was recorded for this clone. The chain combines TRBV18 with TRBJ1-4; TRBD1 is a possible D gene (6 bases). The V end lost 5 bases, the J end lost 7 bases, and 17 bases lay between the germline ends. This CDR3 comprises 15 residues. Per germline, CDR1 KGHSH and CDR2 LQKENI. The CDR3 is CASSSMGQGGEKLFF. CDR3 DNA sequence: TGTGCCAGCTCATCGATGGGACAAGGAGGTGAAAAACTGTTTTTT.

The chain combines TRBV7-9 with TRBJ2-3; 9 bases are a match to TRBD2. The V gene end was trimmed by 5 bases and the J gene end by 0 bases; junction bases not matched to a gene: 15. CDR1 is SEHNR and CDR2 is FQNEAQ in the germline V gene (reference sequence). The CDR3 consists of 19 residues. Here the CDR3 DNA reads TGTGCCAGCAGCCCGGTGGCTAGCGGGGCACTTTCTAGCACAGATACGCAGTATTTT. Residues: CASSPVASGALSSTDTQYF.